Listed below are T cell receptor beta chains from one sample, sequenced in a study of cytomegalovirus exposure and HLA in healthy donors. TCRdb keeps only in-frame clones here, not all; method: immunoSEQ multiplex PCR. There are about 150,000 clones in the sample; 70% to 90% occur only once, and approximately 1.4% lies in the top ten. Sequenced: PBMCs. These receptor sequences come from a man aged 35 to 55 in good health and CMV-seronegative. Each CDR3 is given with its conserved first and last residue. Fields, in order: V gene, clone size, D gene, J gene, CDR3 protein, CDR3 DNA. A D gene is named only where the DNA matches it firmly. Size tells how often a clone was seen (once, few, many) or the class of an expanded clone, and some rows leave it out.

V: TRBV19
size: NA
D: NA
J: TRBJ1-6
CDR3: CASSMATSYNSPLHF
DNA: TGTGCCAGTAGTATGGCCACCTCCTATAATTCACCCCTCCACTTT

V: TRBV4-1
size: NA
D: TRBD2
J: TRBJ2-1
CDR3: CASSFPTSGRLDEQFF
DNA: TGCGCCAGCAGCTTTCCGACTAGCGGGAGGTTGGATGAGCAGTTCTTC

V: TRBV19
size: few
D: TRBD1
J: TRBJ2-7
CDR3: CATKPGQGLYEQYF
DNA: TGTGCCACCAAACCGGGACAGGGACTCTACGAGCAGTACTTC

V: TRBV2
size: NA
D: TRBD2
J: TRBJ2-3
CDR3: CASSFLRGGADTQYF
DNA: TGTGCCAGCAGTTTCCTCCGGGGGGGGGCAGATACGCAGTATTTT

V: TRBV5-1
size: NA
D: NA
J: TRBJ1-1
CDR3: CASSVTGITEAFF
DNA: TGCGCCAGCAGCGTCACAGGAATAACTGAAGCTTTCTTT

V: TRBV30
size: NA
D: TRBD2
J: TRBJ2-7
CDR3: CAWMGLAGNEQYF
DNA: TGTGCCTGGATGGGACTAGCGGGAAACGAGCAGTACTTC

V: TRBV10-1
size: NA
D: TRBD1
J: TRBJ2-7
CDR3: CASSANRGEQYF
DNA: TGCGCCAGCAGTGCGAACAGGGGCGAGCAGTACTTC

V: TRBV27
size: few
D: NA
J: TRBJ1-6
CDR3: CASSLKEGLSPLHF
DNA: TGTGCCAGCAGTTTAAAGGAGGGGCTTTCACCCCTCCACTTT

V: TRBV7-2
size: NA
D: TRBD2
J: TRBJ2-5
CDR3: CASRLAGGDQETQYF
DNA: TGTGCCAGCAGGCTAGCGGGAGGGGACCAAGAGACCCAGTACTTC

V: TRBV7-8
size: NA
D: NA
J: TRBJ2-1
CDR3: CASSSEVNEQFF
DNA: TGTGCCAGCAGCTCCGAGGTGAATGAGCAGTTCTTC

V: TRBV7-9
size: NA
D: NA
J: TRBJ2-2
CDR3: CASSSGTSTGELFF
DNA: TGTGCCAGCAGCTCCGGGACATCCACCGGGGAGCTGTTTTTT

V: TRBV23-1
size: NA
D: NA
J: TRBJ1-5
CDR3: CASSQEGRAQPQHF
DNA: TGCGCCAGCAGTCAGGAGGGCCGGGCTCAGCCCCAGCATTTT

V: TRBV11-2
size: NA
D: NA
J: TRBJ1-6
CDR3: CASSLEQGWSYNSPLHF
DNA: TGTGCCAGCAGCTTAGAGCAGGGGTGGTCCTATAATTCACCCCTCCACTTT

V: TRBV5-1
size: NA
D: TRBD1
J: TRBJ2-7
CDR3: CASSLGQGVGEQYF
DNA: TGCGCCAGCAGCCTGGGACAGGGGGTGGGGGAGCAGTACTTC

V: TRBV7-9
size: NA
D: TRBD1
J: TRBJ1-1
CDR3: CASRDSGGVNTEAFF
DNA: TGTGCCAGCAGAGATTCAGGGGGCGTAAACACTGAAGCTTTCTTT

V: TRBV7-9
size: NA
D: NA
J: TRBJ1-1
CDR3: CSSSLDSEAFF
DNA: TGTTCCAGCAGCTTAGACAGTGAAGCTTTCTTT

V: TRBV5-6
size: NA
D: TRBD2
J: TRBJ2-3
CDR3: CASSSGLAGFTDTQYF
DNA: TGTGCCAGCAGCTCGGGACTAGCGGGATTCACAGATACGCAGTATTTT

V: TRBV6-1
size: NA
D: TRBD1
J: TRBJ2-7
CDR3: CASSEQGAAGGLEQYF
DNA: TGTGCCAGCAGTGAACAGGGGGCGGCCGGGGGATTAGAGCAGTACTTC

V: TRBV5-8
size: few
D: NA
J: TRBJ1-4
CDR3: CASSLDRAEEKLFF
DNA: TGTGCCAGCAGCTTGGACAGGGCCGAAGAAAAACTGTTTTTT

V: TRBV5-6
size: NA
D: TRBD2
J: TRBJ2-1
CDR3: CASSLLNSGGARDEQFF
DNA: TGTGCCAGCAGCTTGCTCAATAGCGGGGGGGCCAGAGATGAGCAGTTCTTC

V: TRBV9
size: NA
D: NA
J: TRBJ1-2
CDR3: CASSVQATAQGYTF
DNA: TGTGCCAGCAGCGTACAGGCGACCGCTCAGGGCTACACCTTC

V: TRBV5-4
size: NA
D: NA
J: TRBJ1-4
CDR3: CASSQDIASGNEKLFF
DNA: TGTGCCAGCAGCCAAGATATAGCCAGCGGGAATGAAAAACTGTTTTTT

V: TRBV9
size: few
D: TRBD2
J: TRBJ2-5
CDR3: CASSPGGSGGQETQYF
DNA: TGTGCCAGCAGTCCTGGGGGTAGCGGGGGGCAAGAGACCCAGTACTTC

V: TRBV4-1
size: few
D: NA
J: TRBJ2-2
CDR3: CASSQVDSRASTGELFF
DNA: TGCGCCAGCAGCCAGGTTGACAGTAGGGCAAGTACCGGGGAGCTGTTTTTT

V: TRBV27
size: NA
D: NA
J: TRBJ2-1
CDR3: CASSFGLPNSYNEQFF
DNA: TGTGCCAGTTCCTTTGGACTTCCTAACTCCTACAATGAGCAGTTCTTC

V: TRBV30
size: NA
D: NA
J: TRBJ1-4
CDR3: CAWNSVQQVEKLFF
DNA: TGTGCCTGGAACTCAGTTCAACAGGTCGAAAAACTGTTTTTT

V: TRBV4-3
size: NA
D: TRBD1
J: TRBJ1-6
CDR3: CASSQDTRGNSPLHF
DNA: TGCGCCAGCAGCCAAGATACCAGGGGGAATTCACCCCTCCACTTT

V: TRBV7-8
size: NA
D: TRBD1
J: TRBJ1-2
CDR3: CASSLDRHGYGYTF
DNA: TGTGCCAGCAGCTTGGACAGGCATGGCTATGGCTACACCTTC

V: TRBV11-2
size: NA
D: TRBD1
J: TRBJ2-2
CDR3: CASSFPGGTGELFF
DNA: TGTGCCAGCAGCTTCCCAGGGGGCACCGGGGAGCTGTTTTTT

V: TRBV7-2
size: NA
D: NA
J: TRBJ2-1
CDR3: CASSLLEGINNEQFF
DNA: TGTGCCAGCAGCTTACTGGAGGGTATAAACAATGAGCAGTTCTTC

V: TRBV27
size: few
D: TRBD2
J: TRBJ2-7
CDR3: CASSSLRTSGMSYEQYF
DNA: TGTGCCAGCAGTTCCTTAAGGACTAGCGGGATGTCCTACGAGCAGTACTTC